These T cell receptor beta chains were read from a single sample in a study of blood T cell repertoires in COVID-19. Clones were read by immunoSEQ multiplex PCR, and TCRdb kept only the in-frame ones, dropping some. The table has 200,000 to 250,000 clones, over 75% seen once. The material sequenced was PBMCs or T cells enriched from blood (not recorded which). These receptors came from a woman in her thirties or forties with acute COVID-19. Both conserved end residues are part of each CDR3. The D gene is left open where the match is weak. Only some rows state a clone size, as once, few, many or a class for expanded clones.

TRBJ1-2 | TRBV6-1 | TRBD1 | NA | CASSEGVGQGHTF | TGTGCCAGCAGTGAAGGTGTAGGACAGGGACACACCTTC
TRBJ1-6 | TRBV5-4 | TRBD1 | NA | CASSLGQGKDNSPLHF | TGTGCCAGCAGCTTGGGACAGGGGAAGGATAATTCACCCCTCCACTTT
TRBJ1-3 | TRBV28 | NA | NA | CASSFAGGIYF | TGTGCCAGCAGTTTCGCCGGCGGAATATATTTT
TRBJ2-1 | TRBV30 | NA | NA | CAWSVVGAVNEQFF | TGTGCCTGGAGTGTTGTGGGAGCGGTAAATGAGCAGTTCTTC
TRBJ1-3 | TRBV5-1 | NA | many | CASSVQGFGNTIYF | TGCGCCAGCAGCGTACAGGGCTTCGGAAACACCATATATTTT
TRBJ1-1 | TRBV28 | TRBD1 | NA | CASSSDRVAFF | TGTGCCAGCAGTTCCGACAGGGTAGCTTTCTTT
TRBJ1-2 | TRBV6-5 | NA | NA | CASSSEYGYTF | TGTGCCAGCAGTTCAGAATATGGCTACACCTTC
TRBJ1-5 | TRBV9 | NA | NA | CASSVLPDGDQPQHF | TGTGCCAGCAGCGTCCTTCCGGACGGGGATCAGCCCCAGCATTTT
TRBJ2-7 | TRBV9 | TRBD2 | NA | CASSPGLAGGQWDEQYF | TGTGCCAGCAGCCCGGGACTAGCGGGAGGCCAGTGGGACGAGCAGTACTTC
TRBJ2-7 | TRBV24-1 | TRBD1 | NA | CATSDPGTGDYEQYF | TGTGCCACCAGTGATCCGGGGACAGGGGACTACGAGCAGTACTTC
TRBJ1-6 | TRBV11-1 | TRBD1 | NA | CASSFPSGQSNSPLHF | TGTGCCAGCAGTTTCCCTTCGGGACAGTCGAATTCACCCCTCCACTTT
TRBJ1-2 | TRBV5-4 | NA | NA | CASSLGRDSGYTF | TGTGCCAGCAGCTTGGGCAGGGACTCTGGCTACACCTTC
TRBJ1-3 | TRBV28 | NA | NA | CASSEHQGSGNTIYF | TGTGCCAGCAGTGAGCACCAGGGTTCCGGAAACACCATATATTTT
TRBJ2-2 | TRBV5-4 | NA | NA | CASSHGPGNTGELFF | TGTGCCAGCAGCCATGGGCCAGGGAACACCGGGGAGCTGTTTTTT
TRBJ2-1 | TRBV28 | NA | few | CASSALHNEQFF | TGTGCCAGCAGTGCCCTACACAATGAGCAGTTCTTC
TRBJ1-4 | TRBV28 | TRBD1 | NA | CASSLSPGQGAGKLFF | TGTGCCAGCAGTCTCTCCCCGGGACAGGGGGCGGGAAAACTGTTTTTT
TRBJ1-4 | TRBV10-2 | TRBD1 | NA | CASCRGRDEKLFF | TGCGCCAGCTGCAGGGGGCGAGATGAAAAACTGTTTTTT
TRBJ1-2 | TRBV2 | TRBD1 | NA | CASSGIAGQGRYGYTF | TGTGCCAGCAGTGGAATTGCGGGACAGGGAAGGTATGGCTACACCTTC
TRBJ2-2 | TRBV7-2 | TRBD2 | NA | CASSLDGLAGTGELFF | TGTGCCAGCAGCTTAGATGGACTAGCGGGCACCGGGGAGCTGTTTTTT
TRBJ1-1 | TRBV19 | TRBD1 | NA | CASTPGDRENTEAFF | TGTGCCAGTACCCCGGGTGACAGGGAGAACACTGAAGCTTTCTTT
TRBJ1-6 | TRBV27 | NA | NA | CASSSHLGSPLHF | TGTGCCAGCAGCTCTCACCTCGGTTCACCCCTCCACTTT
TRBJ1-1 | TRBV28 | TRBD1 | NA | CASIPENGRGRTEAFF | TGTGCCAGCATCCCCGAAAATGGCAGGGGGCGCACTGAAGCTTTCTTT
TRBJ2-5 | TRBV10-3 | TRBD2 | NA | CAIRGGRAGVETQYF | TGTGCCATCAGAGGCGGGAGGGCCGGGGTAGAGACCCAGTACTTC
TRBJ1-2 | TRBV6-5 | TRBD1 | NA | CASSWNRGYDYGYTF | TGTGCCAGCAGTTGGAACAGGGGTTACGACTATGGCTACACCTTC
TRBJ2-2 | TRBV9 | NA | NA | CASSVQGGTGELFF | TGTGCCAGCAGCGTACAAGGGGGCACCGGGGAGCTGTTTTTT
TRBJ1-2 | TRBV6-2/TRBV6-3 | NA | NA | CASSRGQPNYGYTF | TGTGCCAGCAGTCGCGGACAACCTAACTATGGCTACACCTTC
TRBJ2-5 | TRBV29-1 | NA | NA | CSVERGETQYF | TGCAGCGTTGAAAGGGGAGAGACCCAGTACTTC
TRBJ2-7 | TRBV5-4 | TRBD2 | few | CASSPGGLGNEQYF | TGTGCCAGCAGCCCGGGGGGGTTAGGGAACGAGCAGTACTTC
TRBJ2-3 | TRBV5-1 | NA | NA | CASSEGGSTDTQYF | TGCGCCAGCAGCGAGGGCGGAAGCACAGATACGCAGTATTTT
TRBJ2-2 | TRBV7-3 | TRBD2 | NA | CASRQGLAGDLTGELFF | TGTGCCAGCAGACAGGGACTAGCGGGAGACTTAACCGGGGAGCTGTTTTTT